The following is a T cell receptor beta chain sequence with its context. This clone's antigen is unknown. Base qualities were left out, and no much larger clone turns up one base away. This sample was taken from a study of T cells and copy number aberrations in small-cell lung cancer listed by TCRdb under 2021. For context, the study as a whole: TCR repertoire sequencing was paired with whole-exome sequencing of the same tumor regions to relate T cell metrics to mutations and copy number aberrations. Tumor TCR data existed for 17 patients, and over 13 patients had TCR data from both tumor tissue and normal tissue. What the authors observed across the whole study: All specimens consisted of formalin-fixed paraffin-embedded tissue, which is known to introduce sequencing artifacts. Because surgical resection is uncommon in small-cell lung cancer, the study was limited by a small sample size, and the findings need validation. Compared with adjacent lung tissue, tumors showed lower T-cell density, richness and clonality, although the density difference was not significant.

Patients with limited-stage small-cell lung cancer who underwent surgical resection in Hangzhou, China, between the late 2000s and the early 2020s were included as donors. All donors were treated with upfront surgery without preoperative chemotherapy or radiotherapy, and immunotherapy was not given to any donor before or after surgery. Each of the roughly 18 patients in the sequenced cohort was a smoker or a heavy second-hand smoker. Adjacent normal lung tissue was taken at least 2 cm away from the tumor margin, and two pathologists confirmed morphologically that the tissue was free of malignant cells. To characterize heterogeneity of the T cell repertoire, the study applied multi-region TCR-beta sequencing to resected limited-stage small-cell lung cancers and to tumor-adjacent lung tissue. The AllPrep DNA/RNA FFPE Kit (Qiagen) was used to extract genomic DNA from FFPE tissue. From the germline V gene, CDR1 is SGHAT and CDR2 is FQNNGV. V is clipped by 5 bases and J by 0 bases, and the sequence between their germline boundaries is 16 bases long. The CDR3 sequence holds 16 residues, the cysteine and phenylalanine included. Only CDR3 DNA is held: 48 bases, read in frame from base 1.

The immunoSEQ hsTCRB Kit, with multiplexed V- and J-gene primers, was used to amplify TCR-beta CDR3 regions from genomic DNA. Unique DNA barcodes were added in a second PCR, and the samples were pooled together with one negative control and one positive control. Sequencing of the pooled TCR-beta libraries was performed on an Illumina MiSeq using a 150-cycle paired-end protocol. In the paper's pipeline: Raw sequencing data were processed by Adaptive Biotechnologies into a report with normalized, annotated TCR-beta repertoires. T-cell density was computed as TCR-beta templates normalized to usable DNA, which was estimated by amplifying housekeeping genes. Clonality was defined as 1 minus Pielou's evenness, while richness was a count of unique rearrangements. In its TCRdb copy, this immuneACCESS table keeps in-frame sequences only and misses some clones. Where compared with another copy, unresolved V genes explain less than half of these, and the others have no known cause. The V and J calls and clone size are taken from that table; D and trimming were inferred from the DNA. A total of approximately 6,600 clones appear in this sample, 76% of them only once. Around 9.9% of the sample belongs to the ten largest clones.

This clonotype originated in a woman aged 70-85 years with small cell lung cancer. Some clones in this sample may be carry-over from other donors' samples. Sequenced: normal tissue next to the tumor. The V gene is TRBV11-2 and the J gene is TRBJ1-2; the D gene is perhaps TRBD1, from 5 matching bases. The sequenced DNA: TGTGCCAGCAGCAAACCTACAGGACTAACTAACTATGGCTACACCTTC. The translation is CASSKPTGLTNYGYTF.